Reported below is one TCR beta chain. Its antigen is unknown. This may stem from a read error, because a much larger clone lies one nucleotide away. Addition of a universal primer site occurred through template switching, and cDNA carried unique molecular identifiers. Each CDR3 protein is one row after TCRdb ran MiXCR on the 5' RACE reads. The data hold around 1.7 million distinct CDR3 sequences, with about 32% observed a single time. The data are from a study of identical twins. Germline V lookup: CDR1 MNHEY, CDR2 SMNVEV (reference sequence). The length of the CDR3 is 13 residues. Study outcomes and limitations: Models predicted less out-of-frame TCR alpha sharing in monozygotic twins than was found.

The receptor was derived from a newborn girl in good health. The J gene is TRBJ2-1, the V gene TRBV27; TRBD1 is a possible D gene (5 bases). The source material was cord blood. CDR3 sequence: CAGSLSGNYEQFF. CDR3 in DNA: TGTGCCGGCAGTTTATCAGGGAACTATGAGCAGTTCTTC.